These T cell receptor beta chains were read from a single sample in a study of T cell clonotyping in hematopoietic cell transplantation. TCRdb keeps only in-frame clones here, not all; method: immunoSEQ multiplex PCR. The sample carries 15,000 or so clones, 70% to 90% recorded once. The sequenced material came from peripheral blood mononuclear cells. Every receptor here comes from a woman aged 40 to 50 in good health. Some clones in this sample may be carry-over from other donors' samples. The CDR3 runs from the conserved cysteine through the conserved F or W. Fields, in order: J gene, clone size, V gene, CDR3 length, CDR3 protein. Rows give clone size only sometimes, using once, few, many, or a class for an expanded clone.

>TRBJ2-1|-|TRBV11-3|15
CASSLRGTGGNEQFF
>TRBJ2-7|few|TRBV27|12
CASMDREYEQYF
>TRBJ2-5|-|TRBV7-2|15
CASSLDRGAYETQYF
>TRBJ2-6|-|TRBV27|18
CASRGGTGLISGANVLTF
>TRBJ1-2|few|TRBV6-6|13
CASRPPGQDGYTF
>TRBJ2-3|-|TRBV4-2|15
CASSQVATSTDTQYF
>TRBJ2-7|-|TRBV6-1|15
CASKQGGSSSYEQYF
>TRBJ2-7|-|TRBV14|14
CASSQGGRWYEQYF
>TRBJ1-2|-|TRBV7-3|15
CASSPGTGVKGGYTF
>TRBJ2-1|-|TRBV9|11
CASSKAREQFF
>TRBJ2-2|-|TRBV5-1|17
CASSPGLAGGPIGELFF
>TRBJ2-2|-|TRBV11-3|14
CASSLKGYAGELFF
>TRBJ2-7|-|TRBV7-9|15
CASSLEQGVSYEQYF
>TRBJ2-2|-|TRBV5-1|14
CASSLDSGTGELFF
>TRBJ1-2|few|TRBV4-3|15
CASSQDVRVEGGYTF
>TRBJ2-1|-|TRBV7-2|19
CASSFWGRTSGRTFDEQFF
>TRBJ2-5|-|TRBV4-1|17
CASSEPFEAGGLETQYF
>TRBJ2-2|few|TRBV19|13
CASSMGWNGELFF
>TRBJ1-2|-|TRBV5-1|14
CASSGGTAATGYTF
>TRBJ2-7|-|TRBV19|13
CASSGALFNEQYF
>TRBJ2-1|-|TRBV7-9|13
CASSLPSYNEQFF
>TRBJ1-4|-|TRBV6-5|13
CASRGTGVEKLFF
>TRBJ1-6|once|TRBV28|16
CASRVGIRGGYSPLHF
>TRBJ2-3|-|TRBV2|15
CASSPRDTSTDTQYF
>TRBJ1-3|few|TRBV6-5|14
CASSHVNSGNTIYF
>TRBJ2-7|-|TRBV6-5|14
CASSAGQSSYEQYF
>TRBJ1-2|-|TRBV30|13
CAWRRGSPVGYTF
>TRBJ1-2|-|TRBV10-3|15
CAISEPPGPACAYTF
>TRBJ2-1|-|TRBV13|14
CASSLGRGRNEQFF
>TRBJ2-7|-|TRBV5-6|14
CASSPGWDSYEQYF
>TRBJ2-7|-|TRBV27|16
CASSIRASTSSYEQYF
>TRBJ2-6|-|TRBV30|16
CALTGTGGAGANVLTF
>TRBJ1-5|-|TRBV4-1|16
CASSQESGNPRQPQHF
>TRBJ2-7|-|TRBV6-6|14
CASSQTSESSEQYF
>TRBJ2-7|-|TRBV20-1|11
CSARTKAEQYF